This T cell receptor (beta chain) came from a study of blood T cell repertoires in COVID-19. Study-wide background: Whether acute or convalescent, the COVID-19 samples came from the United States, Italy and Spain. The analysed material was cDNA or gDNA that came from T cells, B-cell-depleted T cells, or PBMCs.

The protocol was immunoSEQ multiplex PCR, while the TCRdb copy is restricted to in-frame clones and leaves out a portion. The table includes fewer than 90,000 clones, roughly 90% detected once. This clonotype was obtained from a man aged 65 to 79 with acute or convalescent COVID-19. The specimen was peripheral blood.

DNA for the CDR3: TGTGCCAGCAGCTTAGTGGTGAGCAACACTGAAGCTTTCTTT. Protein sequence: CASSLVVSNTEAFF. The chain has TRBV7-9 and TRBJ1-1; no reliable D call. The CDR3 length is 14 residues. Germline-derived CDR1 and CDR2 are SEHNR and FQNEAQ (reference sequence). The ends were cut back, 1 base at V and 2 bases at J, with 8 bases in the middle.